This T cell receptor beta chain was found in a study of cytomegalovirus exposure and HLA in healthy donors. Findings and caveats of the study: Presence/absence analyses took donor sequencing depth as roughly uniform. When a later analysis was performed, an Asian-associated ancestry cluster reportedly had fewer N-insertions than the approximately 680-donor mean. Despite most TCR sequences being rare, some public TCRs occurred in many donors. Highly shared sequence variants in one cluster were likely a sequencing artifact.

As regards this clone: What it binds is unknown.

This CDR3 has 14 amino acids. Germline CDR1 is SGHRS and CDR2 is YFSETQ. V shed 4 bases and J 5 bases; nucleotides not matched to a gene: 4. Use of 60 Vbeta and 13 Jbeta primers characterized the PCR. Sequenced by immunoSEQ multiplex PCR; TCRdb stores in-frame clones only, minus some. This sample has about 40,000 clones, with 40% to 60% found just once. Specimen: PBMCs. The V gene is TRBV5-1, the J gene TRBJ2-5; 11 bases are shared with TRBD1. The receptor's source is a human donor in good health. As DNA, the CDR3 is TGCGCCAGCAGCCGGACAGGGGGCGGGGAGACCCAGTACTTC. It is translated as CASSRTGGGETQYF.